The 32 T cell receptor beta chains reported below all come from one sample, sequenced in a study of beta chain features in type 1 diabetes. cDNA synthesis used the whole RNA isolate, giving expressed TCRB sequences. Profiled with immunoSEQ multiplex PCR; TCRdb holds only in-frame clones, not every one. There are hundreds of thousands of clones in the sample; approximately 15% occur only once, and 6.7% lies in the top ten. The sample taken for sequencing was central memory CD4+ T cells from blood. Every receptor here comes from a man aged 25-45 years in good health.

The chain links TRBV2 to TRBJ2-2; D possibly corresponds to TRBD2 (5 bases). CDR3 length: 16 amino acids. Trimming pared 8 bases from V and 2 bases from J, leaving 18 bases between. The germline V gene has CDR1 SNHLY and CDR2 FYNNEI. The CDR3, as DNA: TGTGCCAGCTTGGATAGCGCAACCTACAACACCGGGGAGCTGTTTTTT. Its protein is CASLDSATYNTGELFF.

This clone was observed a handful of times. The J gene is TRBJ2-5, the V gene TRBV7-9; D is undetermined. Trimming shortened V by 5 bases and J by 5 bases, and 12 bases separated the two germline ends. This CDR3 spans 13 amino acids. Germline V lookup: CDR1 SEHNR, CDR2 FQNEAQ (reference sequence). The CDR3 bases are TGTGCCAGCAGCCCGACATCGTTGGAGACCCAGTACTTC. Protein product: CASSPTSLETQYF.

This CDR3 is CAISAKARNTIYF. For the CDR3, the DNA is TGTGCCATCAGTGCCAAGGCCAGAAACACCATATATTTT. The chain recombines TRBV10-3 with TRBJ1-3; D is ambiguous. V gave up 4 bases and J gave up 5 bases, with 9 bases separating them. Per the germline V gene, CDR1 is ENHRY and CDR2 is SYGVKD. The CDR3 is 13 amino acids.

This clone was detected ten times or more. V gene TRBV4-2 combines with J gene TRBJ2-2; 10 bases line up with TRBD1. Germline V lookup: CDR1 LGHNA, CDR2 YNFKEQ. V shed 1 base and J 1 base; nucleotides not matched to a gene: 0. The CDR3 length is 16 residues. CDR3 nucleotide sequence: TGTGCCAGCAGCCAAGGGGACAGGGGGAACACCGGGGAGCTGTTTTTT. This gives the protein CASSQGDRGNTGELFF.

The gene calls are TRBV4-1 and TRBJ2-4; the match to TRBD1 covers 10 bases. Unmatched junction bases numbered 5, after V lost 2 bases and J lost 4 bases. CDR1 and CDR2 (germline): MGHRA, YSYEKL. This CDR3 spans 16 amino acids. CDR3 loop: CASSQTPGQGKNIQYF. The DNA for the CDR3 is TGCGCCAGCAGCCAAACACCGGGACAGGGGAAAAACATTCAGTACTTC.

This rearrangement joins TRBV23-1 to TRBJ2-1; D unclear. TRBV23-1 is an ORF, and what it does is uncertain. This CDR3 is 13 amino acids long. Trimming cost V 6 bases and J 7 bases, with 13 bases left between them. The CDR3 loop reads CASSQAQWNEQFF. CDR3 nucleotide sequence: TGCGCCAGCAGCCAGGCCCAATGGAATGAGCAGTTCTTC.

This clone was counted a few times. The rearrangement joins TRBV11-1 to TRBJ2-3, with a possible D match to TRBD1 (6 bases). The CDR3 covers 14 residues. V lost 2 bases and J 4 bases, leaving 10 bases between the germline ends. Per the germline V gene, CDR1 is SGHAT and CDR2 is FQDESV (reference sequence). The CDR3 coding sequence is TGTGCCAGCAGCTTAAGGCGGACAGCAGATACGCAGTATTTT. Protein sequence: CASSLRRTADTQYF.

The V call is TRBV18, the J call TRBJ1-1; D is unresolved. V gave up 5 bases and J gave up 2 bases, with 18 bases separating them. CDR1 and CDR2 from the germline V gene are KGHSH and LQKENI. This CDR3 is built from 16 residues. The CDR3 is CASSSRAQRYNTEAFF. The CDR3 region has the DNA TGTGCCAGCTCAAGTAGGGCACAGAGATATAACACTGAAGCTTTCTTT.

The V gene is TRBV7-8, the J gene TRBJ1-6; D is ambiguous. Between the trimmed V and J ends, which lost 2 bases and 7 bases, there was a span of 9 bases. Germline V gene data show CDR1 as SGHVS and CDR2 as FQNEAQ. CDR3 length: 14 amino acids. The CDR3 reads CASSLSSLNSPLHF. Written as DNA, the CDR3 is TGTGCCAGCAGCTTAAGTAGCCTGAATTCACCCCTCCACTTT.

This clone has a handful of counts. The sample contains more than one DNA sequence encoding this CDR3. The genes are TRBV5-1 and TRBJ2-3; D remains ambiguous. The CDR3 contains 13 residues. Germline V gene data show CDR1 as SGHRS and CDR2 as YFSETQ. The V end lost 0 bases, the J end lost 1 base, and 3 bases lay between the germline ends. The CDR3 nucleotides read TGCGCCAGCAGCTTGGCCGGCACAGATACGCAGTATTTT. Its translation: CASSLAGTDTQYF.

The table lists this clone with a few counts. The V and J genes are TRBV27 and TRBJ1-2; D may be TRBD1 (5 bases). Between the trimmed V and J ends, which lost 0 bases and 5 bases, there was a span of 7 bases. The V gene's germline CDR1 is MNHEY and CDR2 SMNVEV (reference sequence). The CDR3 runs to 13 residues. The DNA for the CDR3 is TGTGCCAGCAGTTTATCAGGGGCGTATGGCTACACCTTC. It is translated as CASSLSGAYGYTF.

This clone has only a few counts. J is TRBJ1-4 and V is TRBV6-7, with D unresolved. TRBV6-7 is given ORF status, its function remaining uncertain. Trimming left V 1 base short and J 4 bases short, with 22 bases between. The CDR3 extends over 19 amino acids. This CDR3 reads CASSYLYISLRSCNEKLFF. The DNA for the CDR3 is TGTGCCAGCAGTTACTTATACATCAGTCTACGTTCGTGTAATGAAAAACTGTTTTTT.

The chain recombines TRBV7-9 with TRBJ2-7, with 7 bases identical to TRBD1. J was trimmed by 3 bases and V by 5 bases; bases with no gene match: 4. Germline lookup yields CDR1 SEHNR and CDR2 FQNEAQ (reference sequence). The CDR3 has 13 residues. CDR3 in DNA: TGTGCCAGCAGCCAATCAGGGGGCTACGAGCAGTACTTC. It encodes CASSQSGGYEQYF.

The V call is TRBV9, the J call TRBJ2-1, with 10 bases matching TRBD2. Per germline, CDR1 SGDLS and CDR2 YYNGEE. The CDR3 is 18 amino acids. The J segment lost 7 bases and the V segment lost 3 bases, leaving 16 bases of the junction unmatched. CDR3: CASSAPWPSGGAGNEQFF. For the CDR3, the DNA is TGTGCCAGCAGCGCCCCCTGGCCCAGCGGGGGGGCGGGGAATGAGCAGTTCTTC.

This clone came up a few times. Other DNA sequences in the sample encode the same CDR3. The J gene is TRBJ1-5, the V gene TRBV4-2; D is unresolved. CDR3 size: 13 residues. The V and J ends lost 0 bases and 5 bases respectively, with 5 bases between them. The germline CDR1 and CDR2 sequences are LGHNA and YNFKEQ. The CDR3 loop is CASSQEPDQPQHF. DNA for the CDR3: TGTGCCAGCAGCCAAGAGCCGGATCAGCCCCAGCATTTT.

V gene TRBV6-5 combines with J gene TRBJ1-1, with 7 bases identical to TRBD1. Germline trimming cut 7 bases from V and 5 bases from J; bases unmatched to any gene: 13. Germline assignment: CDR1 MNHEY and CDR2 SVGAGI. This CDR3 region has 15 residues. CDR3 loop: CASNPRGRGRTEAFF. The DNA of the CDR3 is TGTGCCAGCAACCCGAGGGGGCGGGGAAGAACTGAAGCTTTCTTT.

This chain uses TRBV10-2 with TRBJ2-1, with TRBD1 matching over 9 bases. Trimming at V came to 0 bases and at J to 6 bases, leaving 9 bases not matched to a gene. Germline assignment: CDR1 WSHSY and CDR2 SAAADI. The CDR3 spans 17 residues. CDR3 in amino acids: CASSESSGTGLFNEQFF. CDR3 DNA sequence: TGCGCCAGCAGTGAGTCTTCGGGGACAGGGCTTTTCAATGAGCAGTTCTTC.

The CDR3 loop reads CASSLADRGFGANVLTF. CDR3 sequence (DNA): TGTGCCAGCTCACTAGCCGACAGGGGCTTTGGGGCCAACGTCCTGACTTTC. The rearrangement uses TRBV18 and TRBJ2-6; TRBD1 matches at 8 bases. V shed 4 bases and J 3 bases; nucleotides not matched to a gene: 8. CDR3 length: 17 residues. CDR1 is KGHSH and CDR2 is LQKENI in the germline V gene.

The J gene is TRBJ2-4, the V gene TRBV5-6; weak D call: TRBD1 (5 bases). Trimming stripped 4 bases from V and 8 bases from J, with 10 bases between. This CDR3 comprises 12 residues. Germline assignment: CDR1 SGHDT and CDR2 YYEEEE. The CDR3 spells CASSALRDIQYF. CDR3 sequence (DNA): TGTGCCAGCAGCGCCCTCAGGGACATTCAGTACTTC. Combining the CDR3 with reference TRBV5-6 and TRBJ2-4 gives the whole variable domain DAGVTQSPTHLIKTRGQQVTLRCSPKSGHDTVSWYQQALGQGPQFIFQYYEEEERQRGNFPDRFSGHQFPNYSSELNVNALLLGDSALYLCASSALRDIQYFGAGTRLSVL.

J is TRBJ1-4 and V is TRBV15; D is uncertain. This CDR3 region has 15 residues. Trimming stripped 0 bases from V and 0 bases from J, with 5 bases between. Germline assignment: CDR1 LNHNV and CDR2 YYDKDF (reference sequence). DNA of the CDR3: TGTGCCACCAGCAGAGAACCAGCAACTAATGAAAAACTGTTTTTT. Amino acid sequence: CATSREPATNEKLFF.

This sequence joins TRBV19 and TRBJ1-2; D is possibly TRBD1 (5 bases). This CDR3 has 17 residues. Germline assignment: CDR1 LNHDA and CDR2 SQIVND (reference sequence). Trimming stripped 2 bases from V and 6 bases from J, with 22 bases between. The chain's CDR3 is CASSIIWQGEAGHGYTF. Here the CDR3 DNA reads TGTGCCAGTAGTATAATATGGCAGGGTGAAGCGGGGCATGGCTACACCTTC.

The chain recombines TRBV5-6 with TRBJ2-7, with a tentative D call TRBD2 (6 bases). The germline V and J ends were trimmed by 3 bases and 6 bases, with 13 bases remaining between them. This CDR3 spans 13 amino acids. The V gene's germline CDR1 is SGHDT and CDR2 YYEEEE. The CDR3 bases are TGTGCCAGCAGCTATGGCGGGGTAGGCGAGCAGTACGTC. Protein sequence: CASSYGGVGEQYV.

This clone was seen more than once but under ten times. The chain joins TRBV7-6 to TRBJ2-1, with TRBD2 matching 9 bases. This CDR3 is built from 16 residues. Germline V gene lookup returns CDR1 SGHVS and CDR2 FNYEAQ. The V and J ends lost 1 base and 7 bases, in that order; junction bases with no gene match: 8. CDR3 residues: CASSLEAGGPSNEQFF. CDR3 coding DNA: TGTGCCAGCAGCTTAGAGGCGGGAGGGCCCTCGAATGAGCAGTTCTTC. The full variable domain, its missing parts supplied by reference TRBV7-6 and TRBJ2-1, is GAGVSQSPRYKVTKRGQDVALRCDPISGHVSLYWYRQALGQGPEFLTYFNYEAQQDKSGLPNDRFSAERPEGSISTLTIQRTEQRDSAMYRCASSLEAGGPSNEQFFGPGTRLTVL.

V is TRBV9 and J is TRBJ1-2; unclear D gene. CDR3 length: 11 residues. CDR1 is SGDLS and CDR2 is YYNGEE in the germline V gene. V lost 4 bases, J lost 4 bases, and 5 bases lay in between. The CDR3 DNA follows: TGTGCCAGCAGCAAGGGCTATGGCTACACCTTC. This translates into CASSKGYGYTF.

This clone was seen only a few times. The chain couples TRBV7-2 to TRBJ1-2; D may be TRBD1 (5 bases). This CDR3 has 13 residues. The V end lost 8 bases, the J end lost 4 bases, and 14 bases lay between the germline ends. Germline V lookup: CDR1 SGHTA, CDR2 FQGNSA. The CDR3 DNA is TGTGCCAGCGGGACGGGGGTCTCCTATGGCTACACCTTC. This translates into CASGTGVSYGYTF.

This clone came up many times. The chain couples TRBV6-1 to TRBJ1-5; D is ambiguous. Germline lookup yields CDR1 MNHNS and CDR2 SASEGT. V dropped 2 bases and J dropped 11 bases, with 19 bases sitting between them. This CDR3 is 15 amino acids long. The CDR3 region is CASSEMADKAMAQHF. The CDR3 DNA is TGTGCCAGCAGTGAAATGGCAGACAAGGCTATGGCCCAGCATTTT.

This clone was observed at least ten times. The V and J genes are TRBV30 and TRBJ1-1; D is uncertain. The CDR3 totals 12 residues. Trimming took 5 bases from V and 3 from J, leaving 10 bases between them. CDR1 GTSNPN and CDR2 SVGIG come from the germline V gene (reference sequence). The CDR3 here is CAWYPVHTEAFF. Here the CDR3 DNA reads TGTGCCTGGTATCCAGTGCACACTGAAGCTTTCTTT. The entire variable domain, with the rest obtained from reference TRBV30 and TRBJ1-1, is as follows: SQTIHQWPATLVQPVGSPLSLECTVEGTSNPNLYWYRQAAGRGLQLLFYSVGIGQISSEVPQNLSASRPQDRQFILSSKKLLLSDSGFYLCAWYPVHTEAFFGQGTRLTVV.

This clone was counted only a few times. The chain is built from TRBV4-1 and TRBJ1-2, with TRBD1 as a possible D gene (5 bases). The germline V gene has CDR1 MGHRA and CDR2 YSYEKL. Deletions cut 4 bases from V and 7 bases from J, with 22 bases between. The CDR3 spans 16 residues. The CDR3 is CASSPVVGTGWSGYTF. CDR3 nucleotides: TGCGCCAGCAGCCCGGTGGTAGGAACAGGTTGGTCTGGCTACACCTTC.

This clone appeared many times. The V and J genes are TRBV16 and TRBJ1-1; maybe TRBD1 (5 bases). V was cut by 3 bases and J by 1 base, with 15 bases left in between. The CDR3 covers 16 residues. Germline CDR1 KGHSY, CDR2 FQNENV. The CDR3 DNA reads TGTGCCAGCAGCCAGGGACCCGGGTGGGAGAACACTGAAGCTTTCTTT. Translated, it gives CASSQGPGWENTEAFF.

This clone was counted only a few times. CDR3 DNA sequence: TGTGCCAGCAGCCAAGGACAGAACATTTATGGCTACACCTTC. Protein sequence: CASSQGQNIYGYTF. The J gene is TRBJ1-2, the V gene TRBV5-6, with a weak D call TRBD1 (6 bases). The length of the CDR3 is 14 residues. Germline CDR1 reads SGHDT; CDR2 reads YYEEEE. The germline V and J ends were trimmed by 4 bases and 5 bases, with 15 bases remaining between them.

This clone was detected only a few times. This sequence joins TRBV7-2 and TRBJ2-3, with D possibly TRBD2 on 5 matching bases. The germline gives CDR1 SGHTA, CDR2 FQGNSA. This CDR3 is 13 amino acids long. With 5 bases removed from V and 4 bases from J, the gap between germline ends came to 10 bases. CDR3: CASSLDLSDTQYF. The CDR3 coding sequence is TGTGCCAGCAGCCTGGACTTATCAGATACGCAGTATTTT.

CDR3 region: CASSTHAAIGTQYF. As DNA, the CDR3 is TGTGCCAGCAGCACCCACGCGGCCATAGGGACCCAGTACTTC. V and J are TRBV5-8 and TRBJ2-5; the D is unclear. The germline V gene has CDR1 SGHTS and CDR2 YDEGEE. This CDR3 comprises 14 residues. With 4 bases removed from V and 7 bases from J, the gap between germline ends came to 17 bases.